A selection of T cell receptor beta chains follows, all from one sample in a study of chemoradiotherapy in HPV16-positive cancers. Clones were sequenced by immunoSEQ multiplex PCR, and TCRdb holds only the in-frame ones, with some missing. The sample lists around 33,000 clones, about 88% occurring once. The sequencing used blood, collected from a patient who underwent chemoradiotherapy. These receptors originate from a human donor with HPV-associated anogenital cancer. Both conserved end residues are part of each CDR3. Fields, in order: D gene, clone size, J gene, V gene, CDR3 DNA, CDR3 protein. The D gene is left open where the match is weak. Some rows have no size entry. The others give once, few or many, or a class for an expanded clone.

D gene: NA
clone size: once
J gene: TRBJ1-1
V gene: TRBV5-6
CDR3 DNA: TGTGCCAGCAGCCATGGTCCGAAAGGGAACACTGGTGAAGCTTTCTTT
CDR3 protein: CASSHGPKGNTGEAFF

D gene: NA
clone size: few
J gene: TRBJ1-2
V gene: TRBV5-6
CDR3 DNA: TGTGCCAGCGGAGTAGCTGGGGCACCGCACACCTTC
CDR3 protein: CASGVAGAPHTF

D gene: NA
clone size: NA
J gene: TRBJ1-2
V gene: TRBV7-8
CDR3 DNA: TGTGCCAGCAGCTTAGCGGCCACTCAGGGGTTTGGCTACACCTTC
CDR3 protein: CASSLAATQGFGYTF

D gene: NA
clone size: NA
J gene: TRBJ2-1
V gene: TRBV20-1
CDR3 DNA: TGCAGTGCTAGTCGGCAGAGCGGGCAGTTCTTC
CDR3 protein: CSASRQSGQFF

D gene: NA
clone size: NA
J gene: TRBJ2-2
V gene: TRBV13
CDR3 DNA: TGTGCCAGCAGCTTAGGGCTTGGTGCAGGGAATATCGGGGAGCTGTTTTTT
CDR3 protein: CASSLGLGAGNIGELFF

D gene: TRBD1
clone size: NA
J gene: TRBJ1-1
V gene: TRBV7-2
CDR3 DNA: TGTGCCAGCAGCGTTAGTGGGGGACAGGGGTCGTACACTGAAGCTTTCTTT
CDR3 protein: CASSVSGGQGSYTEAFF

D gene: NA
clone size: NA
J gene: TRBJ2-6
V gene: TRBV5-1
CDR3 DNA: TGCGCCAGCAGCTTGGGGGGCGAGGGGACTCCAACCTCTGGGGCCAACGTCCTGACTTTC
CDR3 protein: CASSLGGEGTPTSGANVLTF

D gene: NA
clone size: NA
J gene: TRBJ2-7
V gene: TRBV4-3
CDR3 DNA: TGCGCCAGCAGCCAAGATCGAGCGATGGGCCATTACGAGCAGTACTTC
CDR3 protein: CASSQDRAMGHYEQYF

D gene: NA
clone size: NA
J gene: TRBJ2-1
V gene: TRBV6-5
CDR3 DNA: TGTGCCAGCAGTTACTCGAGACCGGAAGAGCAGTTCTTC
CDR3 protein: CASSYSRPEEQFF

D gene: NA
clone size: NA
J gene: TRBJ1-1
V gene: TRBV7-3
CDR3 DNA: TGTGCCAGCAGCAAAAACCAGGGGAGCACTGAAGCTTTCTTT
CDR3 protein: CASSKNQGSTEAFF

D gene: NA
clone size: NA
J gene: TRBJ2-6
V gene: TRBV6-5
CDR3 DNA: TGTGCCAGCAGCCGTTCTGGGGCCAACGTCCTGACTTTC
CDR3 protein: CASSRSGANVLTF

D gene: TRBD1
clone size: NA
J gene: TRBJ1-2
V gene: TRBV10-3
CDR3 DNA: TGTGCCATCAGTGAGGACAGGGTTAATGGCTACACCTTC
CDR3 protein: CAISEDRVNGYTF

D gene: NA
clone size: NA
J gene: TRBJ2-7
V gene: TRBV7-9
CDR3 DNA: TGTGCCAGCAGCCCCCAAGCGGCGCACGAGCAGTACTTC
CDR3 protein: CASSPQAAHEQYF

D gene: TRBD1
clone size: NA
J gene: TRBJ1-1
V gene: TRBV19
CDR3 DNA: TGTGCCAGTAGTATTTCCTGGGACAGGGGATTCGCTGAAGCTTTCTTT
CDR3 protein: CASSISWDRGFAEAFF

D gene: NA
clone size: NA
J gene: TRBJ1-1
V gene: TRBV2
CDR3 DNA: TGTGCCAGTTCCGAGTTGACTGAAGCTTTCTTT
CDR3 protein: CASSELTEAFF

D gene: TRBD2
clone size: NA
J gene: TRBJ2-3
V gene: TRBV27
CDR3 DNA: TGTGCCAGCAGTTTATATCTAGCGGACGACACAGATACGCAGTATTTT
CDR3 protein: CASSLYLADDTDTQYF

D gene: NA
clone size: NA
J gene: TRBJ1-6
V gene: TRBV12-5
CDR3 DNA: TGTGCTAGTGGTTTTCTAACCGGGGGGGAGTCGAATAATTCACCCCTCCACTTT
CDR3 protein: CASGFLTGGESNNSPLHF

D gene: TRBD1
clone size: NA
J gene: TRBJ1-6
V gene: TRBV7-9
CDR3 DNA: TGTGCCAGCAGCTTAGAGGGGACAGTTTCCTATAATTCACCCCTCCACTTT
CDR3 protein: CASSLEGTVSYNSPLHF

D gene: NA
clone size: NA
J gene: TRBJ1-1
V gene: TRBV14
CDR3 DNA: TGTGCCAGCAGCGAATACAGGTACACTGAAGCTTTCTTT
CDR3 protein: CASSEYRYTEAFF

D gene: NA
clone size: NA
J gene: TRBJ2-5
V gene: TRBV5-1
CDR3 DNA: TGCGCCAGCAGCTCGGAGAGGGGCTATCAAGAGACCCAGTACTTC
CDR3 protein: CASSSERGYQETQYF

D gene: NA
clone size: NA
J gene: TRBJ2-5
V gene: TRBV11-2
CDR3 DNA: TGTGCCAGCAGCTCCCAGGTGACCCAAGAGACCCAGTACTTC
CDR3 protein: CASSSQVTQETQYF

D gene: NA
clone size: once
J gene: TRBJ2-3
V gene: TRBV2
CDR3 DNA: TGTGCCAGCGCCCCACAGCGGTGGACAGATACGCAGTATTTT
CDR3 protein: CASAPQRWTDTQYF

D gene: NA
clone size: NA
J gene: TRBJ2-4
V gene: TRBV7-8
CDR3 DNA: TGTGCCAGCAGCACCCGACAGTCCAAAAACATTCAGTACTTC
CDR3 protein: CASSTRQSKNIQYF

D gene: TRBD2
clone size: NA
J gene: TRBJ2-3
V gene: TRBV11-2
CDR3 DNA: TGTGCCAGCAACGAAGCGGGGTTTACGCAGTATTTT
CDR3 protein: CASNEAGFTQYF

D gene: NA
clone size: few
J gene: TRBJ1-2
V gene: TRBV7-9
CDR3 DNA: TGTGCCAGCAGCTTGAGTCAGAACTATGGCTACACCTTC
CDR3 protein: CASSLSQNYGYTF

D gene: TRBD1
clone size: once
J gene: TRBJ1-2
V gene: TRBV19
CDR3 DNA: TGTGCCAGTAGCTTACAGGGGTATCAATATGGCTACACCTTC
CDR3 protein: CASSLQGYQYGYTF

D gene: TRBD1
clone size: once
J gene: TRBJ2-5
V gene: TRBV5-8
CDR3 DNA: TGTGCCAGCAGCTATGAAGGCAAAGGCAGGGGGCAAGAGACCCAGTACTTC
CDR3 protein: CASSYEGKGRGQETQYF

D gene: TRBD1
clone size: NA
J gene: TRBJ2-7
V gene: TRBV14
CDR3 DNA: TGTGCCAGCAGCCAAGGACAGGGATCGGCGCAGTACTTC
CDR3 protein: CASSQGQGSAQYF

D gene: NA
clone size: NA
J gene: TRBJ1-4
V gene: TRBV7-2
CDR3 DNA: TGTGCCAGCAGCTTATATGAGGGTCCACCCGAAAAACTGTTTTTT
CDR3 protein: CASSLYEGPPEKLFF

D gene: NA
clone size: once
J gene: TRBJ1-5
V gene: TRBV7-8
CDR3 DNA: TGTGCCAGCAGCTTAGCTTCGAATCAGCCCCAGCATTTT
CDR3 protein: CASSLASNQPQHF

D gene: NA
clone size: NA
J gene: TRBJ1-5
V gene: TRBV19
CDR3 DNA: TGTGCCAGTAGTATGCGGCTAGGCAGGGTGGACAATCAGCCCCAGCATTTT
CDR3 protein: CASSMRLGRVDNQPQHF

D gene: NA
clone size: few
J gene: TRBJ2-7
V gene: TRBV19
CDR3 DNA: TGTGCCAGTAGTCCAACCCAAAACCTCTACGAGCAGTACTTC
CDR3 protein: CASSPTQNLYEQYF

D gene: NA
clone size: NA
J gene: TRBJ2-7
V gene: TRBV2
CDR3 DNA: TGTGCCAGCAGTGAAATACTATCGGGACGCTACGAGCAGTACTTC
CDR3 protein: CASSEILSGRYEQYF

D gene: NA
clone size: once
J gene: TRBJ1-1
V gene: TRBV6-1
CDR3 DNA: TGTGCCAGCAGTGTCCTACCACCGACAGGCGGGAACACTGAAGCTTTCTTT
CDR3 protein: CASSVLPPTGGNTEAFF

D gene: TRBD1
clone size: NA
J gene: TRBJ1-2
V gene: TRBV6-5
CDR3 DNA: TGTGCCAGCAGTTCCTCGACAGGGGGCGACTATGGCTACACCTTC
CDR3 protein: CASSSSTGGDYGYTF

D gene: NA
clone size: NA
J gene: TRBJ1-2
V gene: TRBV29-1
CDR3 DNA: TGCAGCGTTGACCTTCCTCGGGGCGCGAGGGGCTACACCTTC
CDR3 protein: CSVDLPRGARGYTF

D gene: NA
clone size: NA
J gene: TRBJ1-1
V gene: TRBV11-3
CDR3 DNA: TGTGCCAGCAGCTGGTCGGGGGCGGACACTGAAGCTTTCTTT
CDR3 protein: CASSWSGADTEAFF

D gene: NA
clone size: few
J gene: TRBJ2-7
V gene: TRBV5-1
CDR3 DNA: TGCGCCAGCAGCAAGGAGGTGAGCGAGCAGTACTTC
CDR3 protein: CASSKEVSEQYF

D gene: NA
clone size: NA
J gene: TRBJ2-7
V gene: TRBV27
CDR3 DNA: TGTGCCACCAAATGGGCAGGGGCCTACGAGCAGTACTTC
CDR3 protein: CATKWAGAYEQYF

D gene: TRBD2
clone size: NA
J gene: TRBJ2-1
V gene: TRBV27
CDR3 DNA: TGTGCCAGCAGATTTCATATTAGCGGGGTAAGGGATGAGCAGTTCTTC
CDR3 protein: CASRFHISGVRDEQFF

D gene: NA
clone size: NA
J gene: TRBJ1-5
V gene: TRBV19
CDR3 DNA: TGTGCCAGTAGCCCGGGGAGGGCTAGCAATCAGCCCCAGCATTTT
CDR3 protein: CASSPGRASNQPQHF

D gene: TRBD2
clone size: NA
J gene: TRBJ2-1
V gene: TRBV7-6
CDR3 DNA: TGTGCCAGCACCGCGGGGGGAGAGGTCAATGAGCAGTTCTTC
CDR3 protein: CASTAGGEVNEQFF

D gene: NA
clone size: NA
J gene: TRBJ2-7
V gene: TRBV19
CDR3 DNA: TGTGCCAGTAGTCCAATAGCGAGGCAAGAGCAGTACTTC
CDR3 protein: CASSPIARQEQYF

D gene: TRBD2
clone size: NA
J gene: TRBJ2-1
V gene: TRBV6-4
CDR3 DNA: TGTGCCAGCAGTGACGATGCTAGCGGGGGGTTCAACAATGAGCAGTTCTTC
CDR3 protein: CASSDDASGGFNNEQFF

D gene: TRBD1
clone size: NA
J gene: TRBJ2-7
V gene: TRBV11-1
CDR3 DNA: TGTGCCAGCAGCTTAGAACAGGGGAGCTCCTACGAGCAGTACTTC
CDR3 protein: CASSLEQGSSYEQYF

D gene: NA
clone size: NA
J gene: TRBJ2-5
V gene: TRBV2
CDR3 DNA: TGTGCCAGCAGTGAGGCCGGGGCCGCCAGTCAGACCCAGTACTTC
CDR3 protein: CASSEAGAASQTQYF

D gene: TRBD2
clone size: NA
J gene: TRBJ2-7
V gene: TRBV6-1
CDR3 DNA: TGTGCCAGCAGCCGAGCGGGGGGCGACTACGAGCAGTACTTC
CDR3 protein: CASSRAGGDYEQYF

D gene: NA
clone size: NA
J gene: TRBJ2-1
V gene: TRBV2
CDR3 DNA: TGTGCCAGAGGGGTGAGCTCCTACAATGAGCAGTTCTTC
CDR3 protein: CARGVSSYNEQFF

D gene: NA
clone size: NA
J gene: TRBJ2-5
V gene: TRBV7-9
CDR3 DNA: TGTGCCAGCAGCCGGGGGTCCAGGACCCAGTACTTC
CDR3 protein: CASSRGSRTQYF

D gene: NA
clone size: NA
J gene: TRBJ2-4
V gene: TRBV6-1
CDR3 DNA: TGTGCCAGTGGCGGACCCCAATACAAAAACATTCAGTACTTC
CDR3 protein: CASGGPQYKNIQYF

D gene: NA
clone size: NA
J gene: TRBJ1-4
V gene: TRBV28
CDR3 DNA: TGTGCCAGCAGTTTCGAGGCAACTAATGAAAAACTGTTTTTT
CDR3 protein: CASSFEATNEKLFF

D gene: NA
clone size: NA
J gene: TRBJ1-1
V gene: TRBV18
CDR3 DNA: TGTGCCAGCTCACCACCTATGGAGCATAAGAGGGGCACTGAAGCTTTCTTT
CDR3 protein: CASSPPMEHKRGTEAFF

D gene: TRBD2
clone size: NA
J gene: TRBJ2-1
V gene: TRBV6-5
CDR3 DNA: TGTGCCAGCAGTTCCGGTGAAGCGGGGAGTAACAATGAGCAGTTCTTC
CDR3 protein: CASSSGEAGSNNEQFF

D gene: TRBD1
clone size: NA
J gene: TRBJ1-5
V gene: TRBV7-9
CDR3 DNA: TGTGCCAGCAGCATAGCCGGGACAGGGCTCGGTCAGCCCCAGCATTTT
CDR3 protein: CASSIAGTGLGQPQHF

D gene: NA
clone size: NA
J gene: TRBJ1-4
V gene: TRBV6-5
CDR3 DNA: TGTGCCAGCAGTCCACAACAGGGTACTGAAAAACTGTTTTTT
CDR3 protein: CASSPQQGTEKLFF